A selection of T cell receptor beta chains follows, all from one sample in a study of spatial heterogeneity in lung cancer. TCRdb recomputed calls from the 5' RACE reads with MiXCR, one row per CDR3 protein. The data hold 25,000 to 35,000 distinct CDR3 sequences, with more than 4.5% observed a single time. This sample comprised PBMCs, obtained at follow-up. The receptors here all came from a female donor with early-stage non-small cell lung cancer. Both conserved end residues are part of each CDR3.

J,V,CDR3
TRBJ1-1,TRBV12-3/TRBV12-4,CASRRGTGKPEAFF
TRBJ1-5,TRBV12-3/TRBV12-4,CASSLKEAQHF
TRBJ2-3,TRBV29-1,CSVLVRRTITDTQYF
TRBJ2-5,TRBV7-9,CASSPVQTQYF
TRBJ2-7,TRBV7-3,CASSSALAGGSVEYF
TRBJ2-3,TRBV4-3,CASSQKQGPDTQYF
TRBJ2-4,TRBV28,CASSQPGVSDIQYF
TRBJ2-5,TRBV15,CATSRDKGTQYF
TRBJ2-7,TRBV7-9,CASSGVSSYEQYF
TRBJ2-2,TRBV19,CASSIRVKFANTGELFF
TRBJ1-1,TRBV29-1,CSARYRRGEAFF
TRBJ2-7,TRBV30,CAWTYGYEQYF
TRBJ2-7,TRBV7-2,CASSLVGMSSYEQYF
TRBJ2-5,TRBV20-1,CSARGALAGRETQYF
TRBJ1-5,TRBV11-2,CASSLGPINQPQHF
TRBJ2-7,TRBV20-1,CSAADGSPEQYF
TRBJ2-5,TRBV20-1,CSARLTGRETQYF
TRBJ1-4,TRBV7-9,CASSPPGRDEKLFF
TRBJ1-2,TRBV2,CASSGPPQGAGIYGYTF
TRBJ2-1,TRBV6-6,CASSTIPDGGARYEQFF
TRBJ2-7,TRBV7-2,CASSPRAGYEQYF
TRBJ2-7,TRBV6-5,CASRETGGRLYEQYF
TRBJ2-1,TRBV12-3/TRBV12-4,CASSETSGTYNEQFF
TRBJ1-1,TRBV20-1,CSAQLNTEAFF
TRBJ1-6,TRBV6-6,CASSYFPRPPRTGASPLHF
TRBJ1-3,TRBV7-2,CASSPQGGGNTIYF
TRBJ2-5,TRBV28,CASSRGLAEETQYF
TRBJ2-4,TRBV29-1,CSVETSGNIQYF
TRBJ2-1,TRBV7-2,CASSGGGPYNEQFF
TRBJ2-5,TRBV19,CASRDRGNPRETQYF
TRBJ2-5,TRBV24-1,CATSDPGPSQETQYF
TRBJ1-5,TRBV29-1,CSAQTGTGTNGPQHF
TRBJ2-3,TRBV5-5,CASSVMTGTVTDTQYF
TRBJ2-6,TRBV3-1,CASSHGQNTGANVLTF
TRBJ2-3,TRBV4-2,CASSQEGQGAADTQYF
TRBJ2-7,TRBV7-2,CASSLSGASSYEQYF
TRBJ2-7,TRBV19,CASSIQGSYEQYF
TRBJ2-3,TRBV7-2,CASSLPSGGTDTQYF
TRBJ2-6,TRBV4-3,CASSQNFLRGTSGANVLTF
TRBJ2-1,TRBV7-8,CASSPSGGGTNEQFF
TRBJ2-5,TRBV6-2/TRBV6-3,CASSTDRGWETQYF
TRBJ2-7,TRBV6-5,CASRTTRSSYEQYF
TRBJ1-6,TRBV7-6,CASSLARGAGSPLHF
TRBJ1-2,TRBV7-9,CASSRDGGLDGYTF
TRBJ2-5,TRBV20-1,CSASQLSRQETQYF
TRBJ2-5,TRBV10-2,CASRRGETQYF
TRBJ2-7,TRBV20-1,CAFPYRGSYEQYF
TRBJ2-3,TRBV4-3,CASSQGTSGPSTDTQYF
TRBJ2-3,TRBV7-6,CASSLDGDTQYF
TRBJ2-5,TRBV24-1,CATLETQYF
TRBJ2-7,TRBV5-5,CASSPGAGGSIYEQYF
TRBJ2-1,TRBV6-5,CASSQGLAGEISYEQFF
TRBJ2-6,TRBV5-1,CASSDTGANVLTF
TRBJ1-2,TRBV19,CASSTRLYGYTF
TRBJ2-3,TRBV12-3/TRBV12-4,CASSSHSGGTDTQYF
TRBJ2-7,TRBV6-6,CASSYAGDYEQYF
TRBJ2-5,TRBV2,CASKLDRVETQYF
TRBJ2-1,TRBV7-3,CASSLFASSSYNEQFF
TRBJ1-6,TRBV20-1,CSALQGGGNSPLHF
TRBJ1-1,TRBV25-1,CASRGDRTGTTTEAFF